This T cell receptor (beta chain) was documented in a study of neurological immune-mediated disorders. Looking at the study overall: The approximately 35 multiple sclerosis patients comprised 31 relapsing-remitting and 3 secondary progressive cases.

This clonotype was counted ten times or more. A single record per CDR3 protein comes from TCRdb applying MiXCR to the 5' RACE reads. Among roughly 40,000 distinct CDR3 sequences listed, 2% to 3% were seen once. V was cut by 2 bases and J by 3 bases, with 17 bases left in between. Germline V lookup: CDR1 MGHRA, CDR2 YSYEKL. CDR3 length: 16 residues. The receptor comes from a man aged 45-65 years with multiple sclerosis. The sequencing sample was made of PBMCs. This chain uses TRBV4-1 with TRBJ2-7, with D perhaps TRBD1 (7 bases). The CDR3 reads CASSQTLGGQRYEQYF. CDR3 in DNA: TGCGCCAGCAGCCAAACCTTGGGGGGACAGCGCTACGAGCAGTACTTC.